These T cell receptor beta chains were read from a single sample in a study of control samples from healthy donors and cancer patients. TCRdb's copy holds only in-frame clones and misses some; the assay was immunoSEQ multiplex PCR. The data show fewer than 200,000 clones, more than 80% seen once. Input material: blood. These TCRs come from a man aged 25 to 45 in good health. Both conserved end residues are part of each CDR3. The order of the fields is D gene, V gene, J gene, clone size, CDR3 protein, CDR3 DNA. D genes are given only for firm matches. Not every row has a clone size; where given, it reads once, few, many or a size class.

D: .; V: TRBV5-1; J: TRBJ1-2; size: once; CDR3: CASSSNPGARYTF; DNA: TGCGCCAGCAGCTCGAATCCCGGGGCCCGGTACACCTTC
D: .; V: TRBV7-2; J: TRBJ2-7; size: .; CDR3: CASSFRDTSYEQYF; DNA: TGTGCCAGCAGCTTTAGGGACACCTCCTACGAGCAGTACTTC
D: TRBD2; V: TRBV4-2; J: TRBJ2-7; size: .; CDR3: CASSQGLAGGYYEQYF; DNA: TGTGCCAGCAGCCAAGGACTAGCGGGAGGGTACTACGAGCAGTACTTC
D: TRBD2; V: TRBV2; J: TRBJ2-5; size: .; CDR3: CASSRRPGLAGGIQETQYF; DNA: TGTGCCAGCAGTAGACGGCCGGGACTAGCGGGAGGTATACAAGAGACCCAGTACTTC
D: .; V: TRBV28; J: TRBJ1-4; size: .; CDR3: CASGFVTNEKLFF; DNA: TGTGCCAGCGGGTTTGTTACGAATGAAAAACTGTTTTTT
D: .; V: TRBV5-1; J: TRBJ2-3; size: .; CDR3: CASSPQGPVTDTQYF; DNA: TGCGCCAGCAGCCCTCAGGGGCCCGTCACAGATACGCAGTATTTT
D: TRBD1; V: TRBV19; J: TRBJ1-1; size: .; CDR3: CASDRTGESEAFF; DNA: TGTGCCAGTGATCGGACAGGGGAATCTGAAGCTTTCTTT
D: .; V: TRBV7-2; J: TRBJ1-1; size: .; CDR3: CASSSEPGGGTEAFF; DNA: TGTGCCAGCAGCTCAGAACCCGGGGGTGGCACTGAAGCTTTCTTT
D: TRBD1; V: TRBV4-1; J: TRBJ2-5; size: .; CDR3: CASSQAGTGLKETQYF; DNA: TGCGCCAGCAGCCAAGCGGGGACAGGGCTGAAAGAGACCCAGTACTTC
D: .; V: TRBV3-1/TRBV3-2; J: TRBJ2-3; size: .; CDR3: CASSQGTASTDTQYF; DNA: TGTGCCAGCAGCCAAGGGACAGCTAGCACAGATACGCAGTATTTT
D: .; V: TRBV6-2/TRBV6-3; J: TRBJ1-2; size: .; CDR3: CASTPSDTSYRYGYTF; DNA: TGTGCCAGCACCCCCTCGGATACTTCTTACCGCTATGGCTACACCTTC
D: .; V: TRBV6-5; J: TRBJ1-5; size: .; CDR3: CASSYGVSNQPQHF; DNA: TGTGCCAGCAGTTACGGGGTTAGCAATCAGCCCCAGCATTTT
D: TRBD1; V: TRBV19; J: TRBJ2-5; size: .; CDR3: CASSLTGGWLETQYF; DNA: TGTGCCAGTAGTCTCACAGGGGGCTGGCTAGAGACCCAGTACTTC
D: .; V: TRBV7-9; J: TRBJ1-2; size: .; CDR3: CASSLSPAGGGYGYTF; DNA: TGTGCCAGCAGCTTATCCCCCGCGGGGGGCGGCTATGGCTACACCTTC
D: TRBD1; V: TRBV19; J: TRBJ1-3; size: .; CDR3: CASSPRTGEGVGNTIYF; DNA: TGTGCCAGTAGTCCTAGGACAGGGGAAGGAGTCGGAAACACCATATATTTT
D: .; V: TRBV19; J: TRBJ1-5; size: .; CDR3: CASSAPRGGYSNQPQHF; DNA: TGTGCCAGTAGTGCACCCCGGGGTGGGTATAGCAATCAGCCCCAGCATTTT
D: .; V: TRBV4-2; J: TRBJ1-1; size: .; CDR3: CASSHREYTEAFF; DNA: TGTGCCAGCAGTCACAGGGAGTACACTGAAGCTTTCTTT
D: .; V: TRBV7-2; J: TRBJ2-7; size: .; CDR3: CASSFGDWREQYF; DNA: TGTGCCAGCAGCTTCGGAGACTGGAGAGAGCAGTACTTC
D: .; V: TRBV7-2; J: TRBJ1-1; size: few; CDR3: CASIQGMNTEAFF; DNA: TGTGCCAGCATACAGGGTATGAACACTGAAGCTTTCTTT
D: .; V: TRBV3-1/TRBV3-2; J: TRBJ2-1; size: .; CDR3: CASSLTGMGVEGNEQFF; DNA: TGTGCCAGCAGCCTTACAGGGATGGGAGTGGAAGGCAATGAGCAGTTCTTC
D: .; V: TRBV19; J: TRBJ2-4; size: .; CDR3: CASSIEGKAKNIQYF; DNA: TGTGCCAGTAGTATCGAGGGGAAAGCCAAAAACATTCAGTACTTC
D: TRBD2; V: TRBV5-1; J: TRBJ2-1; size: once; CDR3: CASSPRTSGRGNEQFF; DNA: TGCGCCAGCAGCCCGAGGACTAGCGGGAGGGGTAATGAGCAGTTCTTC
D: .; V: TRBV29-1; J: TRBJ2-7; size: .; CDR3: CSVEGGLRPYEQYF; DNA: TGCAGCGTTGAAGGGGGTCTTCGGCCCTACGAGCAGTACTTC
D: TRBD1; V: TRBV5-1; J: TRBJ2-3; size: .; CDR3: CASSSGTGTDTQYF; DNA: TGCGCCAGCAGCTCCGGGACAGGGACAGATACGCAGTATTTT
D: .; V: TRBV7-8; J: TRBJ1-2; size: once; CDR3: CASSRDQNYGYTF; DNA: TGTGCCAGCAGCCGAGACCAAAATTATGGCTACACCTTC
D: TRBD1; V: TRBV9; J: TRBJ1-2; size: .; CDR3: CASSVGPTGEVYGYTF; DNA: TGTGCCAGCAGCGTAGGTCCGACAGGGGAAGTCTATGGCTACACCTTC
D: .; V: TRBV5-6; J: TRBJ1-1; size: .; CDR3: CASSLLGGGSVAEAFF; DNA: TGTGCCAGCAGCTTGTTAGGCGGAGGAAGTGTGGCTGAAGCTTTCTTT
D: TRBD1; V: TRBV19; J: TRBJ2-1; size: .; CDR3: CASRPGQGLNEQFF; DNA: TGTGCCAGTAGGCCGGGACAGGGGCTCAATGAGCAGTTCTTC
D: .; V: TRBV10-2; J: TRBJ2-5; size: .; CDR3: CASSESLAWETQYF; DNA: TGCGCCAGCAGTGAGTCGCTAGCGTGGGAGACCCAGTACTTC
D: .; V: TRBV19; J: TRBJ1-1; size: .; CDR3: CATRTGSTEAFF; DNA: TGTGCCACTAGAACCGGGTCCACTGAAGCTTTCTTT
D: .; V: TRBV24-1; J: TRBJ1-5; size: .; CDR3: CATSGRQKKLVEDQPQHF; DNA: TGTGCCACCAGTGGTCGGCAGAAAAAACTCGTGGAGGATCAGCCCCAGCATTTT
D: TRBD1; V: TRBV19; J: TRBJ2-1; size: .; CDR3: CASTPMTGSNEQFF; DNA: TGTGCCAGTACCCCGATGACAGGGTCCAATGAGCAGTTCTTC
D: .; V: TRBV4-1; J: TRBJ1-4; size: .; CDR3: CASSPFLTTNEKLFF; DNA: TGCGCCAGCAGTCCTTTTCTTACAACTAATGAAAAACTGTTTTTT
D: .; V: TRBV12-3/TRBV12-4; J: TRBJ2-5; size: .; CDR3: CASTIIGETQYF; DNA: TGTGCCAGCACAATAATTGGGGAGACCCAGTACTTC
D: TRBD1; V: TRBV5-1; J: TRBJ1-4; size: .; CDR3: CASSYRQGANEKLFF; DNA: TGCGCCAGCAGCTACCGACAGGGGGCTAATGAAAAACTGTTTTTT
D: TRBD2; V: TRBV4-3; J: TRBJ2-1; size: .; CDR3: CASSQAGRLAGSEQFF; DNA: TGCGCCAGCAGCCAAGCCGGTCGACTAGCGGGGAGTGAGCAGTTCTTC
D: .; V: TRBV5-4; J: TRBJ1-2; size: .; CDR3: CASSLGAGTVDYTF; DNA: TGTGCCAGCAGCTTAGGGGCCGGGACCGTGGACTACACCTTC
D: TRBD2; V: TRBV3-1/TRBV3-2; J: TRBJ2-2; size: .; CDR3: CASSQVGAGKWTGELFF; DNA: TGTGCCAGCAGCCAAGTGGGAGCGGGAAAGTGGACCGGGGAGCTGTTTTTT
D: .; V: TRBV9; J: TRBJ1-1; size: .; CDR3: CASSVEDGEGTEAFF; DNA: TGTGCCAGCAGCGTAGAGGACGGGGAGGGCACTGAAGCTTTCTTT
D: .; V: TRBV24-1; J: TRBJ1-1; size: .; CDR3: CATSAGGTEAFF; DNA: TGTGCCACCTCCGCGGGGGGCACTGAAGCTTTCTTT
D: .; V: TRBV2; J: TRBJ1-1; size: .; CDR3: CASRGGWGNTEAFF; DNA: TGTGCCAGCAGAGGAGGTTGGGGAAACACTGAAGCTTTCTTT
D: .; V: TRBV14; J: TRBJ2-2; size: .; CDR3: CASSRQGQGELFF; DNA: TGTGCCAGCAGCCGGCAGGGACAAGGGGAGCTGTTTTTT